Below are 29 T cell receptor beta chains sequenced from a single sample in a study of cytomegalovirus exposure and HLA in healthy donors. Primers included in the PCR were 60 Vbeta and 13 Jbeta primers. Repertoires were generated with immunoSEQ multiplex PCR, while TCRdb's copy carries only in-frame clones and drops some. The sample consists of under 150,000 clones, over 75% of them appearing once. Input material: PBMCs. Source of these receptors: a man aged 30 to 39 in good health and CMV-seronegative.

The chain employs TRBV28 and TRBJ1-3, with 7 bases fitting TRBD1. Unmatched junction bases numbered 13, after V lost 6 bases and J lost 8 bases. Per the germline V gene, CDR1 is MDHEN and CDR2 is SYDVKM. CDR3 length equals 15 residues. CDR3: CASRLSGGGGHTIYF. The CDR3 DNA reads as TGTGCCAGCAGGCTCAGTGGAGGAGGGGGCCACACCATATATTTT.

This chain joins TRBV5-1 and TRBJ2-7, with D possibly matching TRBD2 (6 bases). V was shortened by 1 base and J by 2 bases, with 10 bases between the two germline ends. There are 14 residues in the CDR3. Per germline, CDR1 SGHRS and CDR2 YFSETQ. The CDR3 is CASSLSTGAYEQYF. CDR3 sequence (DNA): TGCGCCAGCAGCTTGAGTACGGGAGCCTACGAGCAGTACTTC. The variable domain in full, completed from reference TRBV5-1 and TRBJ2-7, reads KAGVTQTPRYLIKTRGQQVTLSCSPISGHRSVSWYQQTPGQGLQFLFEYFSETQRNKGNFPGRFSGRQFSNSRSEMNVSTLELGDSALYLCASSLSTGAYEQYFGPGTRLTVT.

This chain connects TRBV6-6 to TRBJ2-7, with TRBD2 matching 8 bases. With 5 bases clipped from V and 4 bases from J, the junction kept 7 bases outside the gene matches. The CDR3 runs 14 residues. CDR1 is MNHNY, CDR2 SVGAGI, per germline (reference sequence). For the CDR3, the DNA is TGTGCCAGCAGTCCACTAGCGGAACCGTACGAGCAGTACTTC. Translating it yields CASSPLAEPYEQYF.

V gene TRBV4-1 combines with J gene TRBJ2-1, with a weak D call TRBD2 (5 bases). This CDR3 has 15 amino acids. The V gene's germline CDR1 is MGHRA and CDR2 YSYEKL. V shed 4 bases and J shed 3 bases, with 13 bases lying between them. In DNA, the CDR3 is TGCGCCAGCAGCCTTTACTCCGCGGGCTACAATGAGCAGTTCTTC. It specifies CASSLYSAGYNEQFF.

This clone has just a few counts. This CDR3 reads CASSVSSGGYNEQFF. In DNA, the CDR3 is TGTGCCAGCAGCGTATCTAGCGGGGGTTACAATGAGCAGTTCTTC. The V gene is TRBV9, the J gene TRBJ2-1; TRBD2 aligns across 10 bases. Germline V CDR1 and CDR2: SGDLS, YYNGEE. V shed 1 base, J shed 4 bases, and the junction held 2 bases outside the gene matches. This CDR3 has 15 amino acids.

CDR3 sequence (DNA): TGCGCCAGCAGCGCCGGCCCGGGGAGTCAGCCCCAGCATTTT. Protein sequence: CASSAGPGSQPQHF. The chain has TRBV4-1 and TRBJ1-5; no clear D gene. The V gene lost 5 bases and the J gene lost 6 bases, with 14 bases spanning the gap. The CDR3 is 14 amino acids. The V gene's germline CDR1 is MGHRA and CDR2 YSYEKL.

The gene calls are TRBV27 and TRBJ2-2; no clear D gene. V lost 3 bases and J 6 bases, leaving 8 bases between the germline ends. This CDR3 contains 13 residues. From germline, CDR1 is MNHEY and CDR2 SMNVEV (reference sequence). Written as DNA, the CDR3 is TGTGCCAGCAGTTTCTCGGTCCCCGGGGAGCTGTTTTTT. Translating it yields CASSFSVPGELFF.

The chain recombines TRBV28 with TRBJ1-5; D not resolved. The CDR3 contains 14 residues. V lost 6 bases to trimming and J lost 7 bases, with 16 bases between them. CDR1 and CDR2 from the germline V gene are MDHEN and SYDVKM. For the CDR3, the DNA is TGTGCCAGCAGACACTCCCAGGTCCGGCAGCCCCAGCATTTT. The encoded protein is CASRHSQVRQPQHF.

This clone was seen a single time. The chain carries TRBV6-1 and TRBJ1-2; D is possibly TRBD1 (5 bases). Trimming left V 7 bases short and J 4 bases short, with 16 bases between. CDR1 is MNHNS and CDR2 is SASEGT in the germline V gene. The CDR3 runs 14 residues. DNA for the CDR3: TGTGCCAGCATCCCACAACCGGGGGGCTATGGCTACACCTTC. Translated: CASIPQPGGYGYTF.

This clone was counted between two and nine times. Here the CDR3 DNA reads TGCGCCAGCAGGAGGGACAGGTCGGCAACTAATGAAAAACTGTTTTTT. It encodes CASRRDRSATNEKLFF. The chain has TRBV5-1 and TRBJ1-4; 8 nucleotides align to TRBD1. The V gene end was trimmed by 5 bases and the J gene end by 0 bases; junction bases not matched to a gene: 6. The CDR3 totals 16 residues. Germline V gives CDR1 SGHRS, CDR2 YFSETQ.

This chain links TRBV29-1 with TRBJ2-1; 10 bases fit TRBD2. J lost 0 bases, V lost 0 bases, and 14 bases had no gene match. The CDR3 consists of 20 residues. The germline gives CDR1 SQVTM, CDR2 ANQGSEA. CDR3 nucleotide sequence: TGCAGCGTTGAAGACATACTAGCGGGAACAGAGAGGAGCTCCTACAATGAGCAGTTCTTC. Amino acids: CSVEDILAGTERSSYNEQFF.

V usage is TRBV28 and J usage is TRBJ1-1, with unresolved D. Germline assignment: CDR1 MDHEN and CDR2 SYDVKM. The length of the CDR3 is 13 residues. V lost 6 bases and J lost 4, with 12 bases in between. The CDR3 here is CASSRGEVTEAFF. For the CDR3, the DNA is TGTGCCAGCAGCCGGGGAGAGGTCACTGAAGCTTTCTTT.

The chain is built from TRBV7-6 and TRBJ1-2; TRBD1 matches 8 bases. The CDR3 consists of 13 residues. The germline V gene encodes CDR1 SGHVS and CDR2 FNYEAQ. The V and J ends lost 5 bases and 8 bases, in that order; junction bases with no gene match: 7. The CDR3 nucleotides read TGTGCCAGCAGCCGCGGACAGGGCCTGGGCTACACCTTC. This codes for CASSRGQGLGYTF.

The CDR3 sequence is CASSGDIHSYEQYF. The CDR3 region has the DNA TGTGCCAGCAGTGGGGACATACACTCCTACGAGCAGTACTTC. This chain uses TRBV6-1 with TRBJ2-7, with D perhaps matching TRBD1 (6 bases). This CDR3 is 14 amino acids long. The V gene's germline CDR1 is MNHNS and CDR2 SASEGT. Deletions cut 4 bases from V and 0 bases from J, with 10 bases between.

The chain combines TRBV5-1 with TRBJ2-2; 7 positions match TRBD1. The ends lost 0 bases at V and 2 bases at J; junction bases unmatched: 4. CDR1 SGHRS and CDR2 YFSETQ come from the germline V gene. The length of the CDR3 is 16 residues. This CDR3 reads CASSLAGQVNTGELFF. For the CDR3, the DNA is TGCGCCAGCAGCTTGGCTGGACAGGTTAACACCGGGGAGCTGTTTTTT. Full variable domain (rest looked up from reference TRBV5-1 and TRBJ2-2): KAGVTQTPRYLIKTRGQQVTLSCSPISGHRSVSWYQQTPGQGLQFLFEYFSETQRNKGNFPGRFSGRQFSNSRSEMNVSTLELGDSALYLCASSLAGQVNTGELFFGEGSRLTVL.

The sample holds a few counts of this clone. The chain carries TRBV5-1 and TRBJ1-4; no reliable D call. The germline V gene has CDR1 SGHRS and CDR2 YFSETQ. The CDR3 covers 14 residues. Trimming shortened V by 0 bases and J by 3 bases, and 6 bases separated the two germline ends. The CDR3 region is CASSLDSSNEKLFF. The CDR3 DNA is TGCGCCAGCAGCTTGGACAGTTCTAATGAAAAACTGTTTTTT.

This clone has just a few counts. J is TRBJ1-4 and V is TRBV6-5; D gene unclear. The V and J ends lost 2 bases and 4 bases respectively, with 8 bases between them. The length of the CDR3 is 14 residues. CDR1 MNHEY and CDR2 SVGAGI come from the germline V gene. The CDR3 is CASSYGPFNEKLFF. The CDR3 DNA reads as TGTGCCAGCAGTTACGGCCCTTTTAATGAAAAACTGTTTTTT.

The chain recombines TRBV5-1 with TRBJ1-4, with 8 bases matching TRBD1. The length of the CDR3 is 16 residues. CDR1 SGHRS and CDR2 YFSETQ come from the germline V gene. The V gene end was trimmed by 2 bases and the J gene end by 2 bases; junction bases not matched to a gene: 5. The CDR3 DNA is TGCGCCAGCAGCTTACAGGGGGTAGCCACTAATGAAAAACTGTTTTTT. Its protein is CASSLQGVATNEKLFF.

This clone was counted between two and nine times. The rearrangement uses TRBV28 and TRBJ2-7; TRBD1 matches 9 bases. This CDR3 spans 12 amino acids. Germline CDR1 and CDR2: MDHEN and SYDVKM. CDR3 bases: TGTGCGGGGCGGGACAGGGCCAACGAGCAGTACTTC. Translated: CAGRDRANEQYF.

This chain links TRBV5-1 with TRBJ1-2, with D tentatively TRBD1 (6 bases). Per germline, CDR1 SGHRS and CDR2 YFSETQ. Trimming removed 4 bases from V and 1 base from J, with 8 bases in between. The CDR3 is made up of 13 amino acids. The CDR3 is CASSKDSNYGYTF. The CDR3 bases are TGCGCCAGCAGCAAGGACAGTAACTATGGCTACACCTTC.

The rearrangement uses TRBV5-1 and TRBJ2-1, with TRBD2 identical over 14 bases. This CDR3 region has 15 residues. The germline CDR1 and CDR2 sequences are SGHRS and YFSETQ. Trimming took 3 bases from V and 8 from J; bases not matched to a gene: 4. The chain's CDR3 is CASSSGLAGAHEQFF. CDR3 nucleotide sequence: TGCGCCAGCAGCTCGGGACTAGCGGGAGCCCATGAGCAGTTCTTC.

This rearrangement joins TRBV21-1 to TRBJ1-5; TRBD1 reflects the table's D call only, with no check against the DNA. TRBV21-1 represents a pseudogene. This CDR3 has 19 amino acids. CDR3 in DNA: TGTGCCAGCAGCATTATCGTTCGGACAGCTACCCGTTGCAATCAGCCCCAGCATTTT. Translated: CASSIIVRTATRCNQPQHF.

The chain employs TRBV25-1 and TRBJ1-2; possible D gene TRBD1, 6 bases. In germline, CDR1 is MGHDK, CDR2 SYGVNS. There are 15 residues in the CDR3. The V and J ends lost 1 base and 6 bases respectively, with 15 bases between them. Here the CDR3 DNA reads TGTGCCAGCAGTGAATTTGGTCAGGGGTTCGATGGCTACACCTTC. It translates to CASSEFGQGFDGYTF.

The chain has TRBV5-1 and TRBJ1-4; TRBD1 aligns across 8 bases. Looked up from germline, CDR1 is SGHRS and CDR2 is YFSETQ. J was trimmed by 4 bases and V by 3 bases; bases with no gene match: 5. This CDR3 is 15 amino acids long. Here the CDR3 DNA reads TGCGCCAGCAGCTCCCGACAGGGGCTTAATGAAAAACTGTTTTTT. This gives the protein CASSSRQGLNEKLFF.

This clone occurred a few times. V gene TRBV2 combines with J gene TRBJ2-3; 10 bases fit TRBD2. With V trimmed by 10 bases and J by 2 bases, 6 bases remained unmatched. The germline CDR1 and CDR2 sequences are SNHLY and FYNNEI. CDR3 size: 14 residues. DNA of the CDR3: TGTGCCACCAAACTAGCGGGGCTCACAGATACGCAGTATTTT. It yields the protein CATKLAGLTDTQYF.

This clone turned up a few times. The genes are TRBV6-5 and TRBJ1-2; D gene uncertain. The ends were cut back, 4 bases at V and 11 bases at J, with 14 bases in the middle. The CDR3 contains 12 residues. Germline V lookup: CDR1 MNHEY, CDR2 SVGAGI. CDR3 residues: CASSFPGEGYTF. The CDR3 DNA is TGTGCCAGCAGTTTTCCTGGAGAGGGTTACACCTTC.

Written as DNA, the CDR3 is TGTGCCAGCACTCAACAGGGGGGTACAAATCAGCCCCAGCATTTT. The encoded protein is CASTQQGGTNQPQHF. The J gene is TRBJ1-5, the V gene TRBV28; 8 nucleotides match TRBD1. V trimming: 7 bases; J trimming: 4 bases; junction bases outside the gene matches: 9. The CDR3 has 15 residues. Germline values: CDR1 MDHEN, CDR2 SYDVKM.

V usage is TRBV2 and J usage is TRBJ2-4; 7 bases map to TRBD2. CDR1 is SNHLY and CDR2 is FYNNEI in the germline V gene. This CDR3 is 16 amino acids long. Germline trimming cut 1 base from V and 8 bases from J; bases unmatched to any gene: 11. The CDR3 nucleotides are TGTGCCAGCAGTGAAGGGGGGGGGTCTTGGTCGGACATTCAGTACTTC. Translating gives CASSEGGGSWSDIQYF. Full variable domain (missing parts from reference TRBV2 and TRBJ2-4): EPEVTQTPSHQVTQMGQEVILRCVPISNHLYFYWYRQILGQKVEFLVSFYNNEISEKSEIFDDQFSVERPDGSNFTLKIRSTKLEDSAMYFCASSEGGGSWSDIQYFGAGTRLSVL.

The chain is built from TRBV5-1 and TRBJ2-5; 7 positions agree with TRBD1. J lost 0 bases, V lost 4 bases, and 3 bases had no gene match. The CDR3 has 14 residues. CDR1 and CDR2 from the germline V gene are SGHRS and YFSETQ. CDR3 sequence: CASSIGTDQETQYF. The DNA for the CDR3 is TGCGCCAGCAGCATCGGGACAGACCAAGAGACCCAGTACTTC. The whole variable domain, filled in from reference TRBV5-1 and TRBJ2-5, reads KAGVTQTPRYLIKTRGQQVTLSCSPISGHRSVSWYQQTPGQGLQFLFEYFSETQRNKGNFPGRFSGRQFSNSRSEMNVSTLELGDSALYLCASSIGTDQETQYFGPGTRLLVL.